This entry lists 2 T cell receptor beta chains sequenced from one sample in a study of cytomegalovirus exposure and HLA in healthy donors. PCR primers comprised 60 Vbeta and 13 Jbeta primers. Sequencing was performed with immunoSEQ multiplex PCR; in TCRdb, only in-frame clones are kept and a portion is missing. The sample comprises 120,000 to 150,000 clones, 80% of which are singletons, and less than 3.5% rests with the top ten. The sequencing input was PBMCs. The receptors here all came from a woman aged 30 to 39 in good health and CMV-seronegative.

The J gene is TRBJ2-2, the V gene TRBV5-1; 13 positions agree with TRBD2. The CDR3 is 19 amino acids. CDR1 SGHRS and CDR2 YFSETQ come from the germline V gene. V lost 5 bases and J lost 0; bases outside the gene matches: 10. The CDR3 coding sequence is TGCGCCAGCAGTCCGCGACGGACTAGCGGGAGTGCGAACACCGGGGAGCTGTTTTTT. Translating it yields CASSPRRTSGSANTGELFF.

This clone was picked up one time. CDR3 residues: CASSRQANAETQYF. The CDR3 DNA reads TGTGCCAGCTCACGCCAGGCCAACGCAGAGACCCAGTACTTC. V is TRBV18 and J is TRBJ2-5; D not certain. The V end was cut by 4 bases, the J end by 4 bases, with 13 bases between. This CDR3 is built from 14 residues. Germline V CDR1 and CDR2: KGHSH, LQKENI.